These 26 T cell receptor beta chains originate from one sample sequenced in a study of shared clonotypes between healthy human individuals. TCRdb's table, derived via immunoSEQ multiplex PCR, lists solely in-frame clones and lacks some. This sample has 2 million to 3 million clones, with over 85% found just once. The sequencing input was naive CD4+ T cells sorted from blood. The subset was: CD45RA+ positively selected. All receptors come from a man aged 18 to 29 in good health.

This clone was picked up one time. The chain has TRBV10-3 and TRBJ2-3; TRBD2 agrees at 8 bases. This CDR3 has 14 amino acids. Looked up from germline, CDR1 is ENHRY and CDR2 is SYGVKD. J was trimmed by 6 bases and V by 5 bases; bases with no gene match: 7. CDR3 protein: CAISTRRGADTQYF. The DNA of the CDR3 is TGTGCCATCAGTACGAGGCGGGGGGCCGATACGCAGTATTTT.

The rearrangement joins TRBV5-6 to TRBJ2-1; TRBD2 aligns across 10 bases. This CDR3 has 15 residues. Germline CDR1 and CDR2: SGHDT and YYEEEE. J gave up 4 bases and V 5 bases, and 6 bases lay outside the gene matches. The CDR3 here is CASRRTSGFYNEQFF. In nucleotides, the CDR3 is TGTGCCAGCAGACGGACTAGCGGCTTTTACAATGAGCAGTTCTTC.

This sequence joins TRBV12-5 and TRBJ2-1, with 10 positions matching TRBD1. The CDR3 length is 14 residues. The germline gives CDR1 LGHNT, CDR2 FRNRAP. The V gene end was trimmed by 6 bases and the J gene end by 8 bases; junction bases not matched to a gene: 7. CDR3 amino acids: CASGSGQGMYEQFF. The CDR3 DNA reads TGTGCTAGTGGGTCGGGACAGGGGATGTATGAGCAGTTCTTC.

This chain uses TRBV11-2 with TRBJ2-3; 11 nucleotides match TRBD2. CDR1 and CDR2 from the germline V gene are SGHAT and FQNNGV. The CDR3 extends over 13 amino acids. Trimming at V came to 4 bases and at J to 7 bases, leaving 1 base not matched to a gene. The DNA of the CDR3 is TGTGCCAGCAGCTCGACTAGCGGGAATACGCAGTATTTT. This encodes CASSSTSGNTQYF.

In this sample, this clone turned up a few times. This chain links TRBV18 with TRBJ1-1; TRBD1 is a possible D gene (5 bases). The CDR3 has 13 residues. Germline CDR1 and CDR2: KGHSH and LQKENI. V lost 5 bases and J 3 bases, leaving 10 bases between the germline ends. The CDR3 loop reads CASSATEDTEAFF. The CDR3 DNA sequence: TGTGCCAGCTCAGCGACAGAGGACACTGAAGCTTTCTTT.

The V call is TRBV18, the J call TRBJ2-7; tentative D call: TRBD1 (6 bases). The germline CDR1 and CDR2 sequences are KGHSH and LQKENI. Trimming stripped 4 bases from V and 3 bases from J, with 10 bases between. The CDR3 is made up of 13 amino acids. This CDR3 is CASSLTQGYEQYF. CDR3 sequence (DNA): TGTGCCAGCTCACTAACACAGGGCTACGAGCAGTACTTC.

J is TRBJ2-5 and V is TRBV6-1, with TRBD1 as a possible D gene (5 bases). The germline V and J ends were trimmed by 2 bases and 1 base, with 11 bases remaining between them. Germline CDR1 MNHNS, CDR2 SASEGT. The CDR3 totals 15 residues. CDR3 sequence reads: CASSEFRGLQETQYF. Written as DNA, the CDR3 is TGTGCCAGCAGTGAATTTAGGGGCCTCCAAGAGACCCAGTACTTC.

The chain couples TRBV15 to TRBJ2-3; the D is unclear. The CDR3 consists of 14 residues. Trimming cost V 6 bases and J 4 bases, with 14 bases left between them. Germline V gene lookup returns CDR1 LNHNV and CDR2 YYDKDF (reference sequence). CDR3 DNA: TGTGCCACCAGTTCGGGCCCTCCGCCAGATACGCAGTATTTT. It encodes CATSSGPPPDTQYF.

The CDR3 spells CASSPQAVPYQPQHF. Written as DNA, the CDR3 is TGTGCCAGCAGCCCCCAGGCTGTCCCGTATCAGCCCCAGCATTTT. This chain connects TRBV7-3 to TRBJ1-5, with D unclear. V shed 5 bases and J shed 5 bases, with 16 bases lying between them. The CDR3 length is 15 residues. Per the germline V gene, CDR1 is SGHTA and CDR2 is FQGTGA.

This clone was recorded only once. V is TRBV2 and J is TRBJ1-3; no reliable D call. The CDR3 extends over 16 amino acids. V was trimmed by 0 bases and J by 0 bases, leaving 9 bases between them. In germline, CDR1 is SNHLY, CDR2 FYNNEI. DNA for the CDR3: TGTGCCAGCAGTGAAGCCGGGCCGAGCTCTGGAAACACCATATATTTT. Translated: CASSEAGPSSGNTIYF.

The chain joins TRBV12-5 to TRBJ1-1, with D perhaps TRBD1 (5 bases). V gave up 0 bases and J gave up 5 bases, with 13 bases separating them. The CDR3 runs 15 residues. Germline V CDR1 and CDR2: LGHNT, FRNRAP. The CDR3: CASGLVPGPGTEAFF. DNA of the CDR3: TGTGCTAGTGGTTTGGTACCAGGGCCGGGGACTGAAGCTTTCTTT.

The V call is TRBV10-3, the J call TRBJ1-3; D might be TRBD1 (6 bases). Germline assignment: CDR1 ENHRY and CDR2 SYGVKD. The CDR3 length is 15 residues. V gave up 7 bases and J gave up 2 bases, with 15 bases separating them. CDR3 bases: TGTGCCATCAACCCAGGGGTCTCCCCTGGAAACACCATATATTTT. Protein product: CAINPGVSPGNTIYF.

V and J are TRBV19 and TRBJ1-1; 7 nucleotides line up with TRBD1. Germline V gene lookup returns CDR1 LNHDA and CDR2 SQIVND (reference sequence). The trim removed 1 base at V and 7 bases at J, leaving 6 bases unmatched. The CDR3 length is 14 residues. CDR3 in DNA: TGTGCCAGTAGTATAGTCAAAGGGGGCGGTGAAGCTTTCTTT. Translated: CASSIVKGGGEAFF.

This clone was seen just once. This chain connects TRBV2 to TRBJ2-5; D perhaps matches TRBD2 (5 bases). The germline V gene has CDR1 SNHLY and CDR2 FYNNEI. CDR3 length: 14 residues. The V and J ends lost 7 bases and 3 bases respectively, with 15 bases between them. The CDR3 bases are TGTGCCAGCACCCTACGAGGGCAAGAAGAGACCCAGTACTTC. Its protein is CASTLRGQEETQYF.

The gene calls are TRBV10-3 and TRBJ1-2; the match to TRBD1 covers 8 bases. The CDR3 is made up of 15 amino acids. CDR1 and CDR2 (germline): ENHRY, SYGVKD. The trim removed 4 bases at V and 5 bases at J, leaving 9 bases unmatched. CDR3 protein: CAISGGQAFGYGYTF. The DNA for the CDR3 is TGTGCCATCAGTGGGGGACAGGCCTTTGGGTATGGCTACACCTTC.

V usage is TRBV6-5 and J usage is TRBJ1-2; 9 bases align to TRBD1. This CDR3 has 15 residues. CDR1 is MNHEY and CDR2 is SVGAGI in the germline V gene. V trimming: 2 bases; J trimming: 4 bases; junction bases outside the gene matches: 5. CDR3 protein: CASSYRTGESYGYTF. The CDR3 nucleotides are TGTGCCAGCAGTTACCGGACAGGGGAGAGCTATGGCTACACCTTC.

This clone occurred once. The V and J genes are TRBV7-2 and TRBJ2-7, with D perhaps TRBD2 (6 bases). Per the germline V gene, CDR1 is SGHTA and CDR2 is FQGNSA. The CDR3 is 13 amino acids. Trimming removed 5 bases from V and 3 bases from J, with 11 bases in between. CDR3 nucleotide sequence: TGTGCCAGCAGCCCGGCCGGGGGCTACGAGCAGTACTTC. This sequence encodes CASSPAGGYEQYF.

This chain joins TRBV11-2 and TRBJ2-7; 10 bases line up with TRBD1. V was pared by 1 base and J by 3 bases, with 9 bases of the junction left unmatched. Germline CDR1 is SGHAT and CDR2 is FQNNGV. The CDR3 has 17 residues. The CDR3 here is CASSLAGQGFSIYEQYF. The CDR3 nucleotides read TGTGCCAGCAGCTTAGCGGGACAGGGGTTTAGTATCTACGAGCAGTACTTC.

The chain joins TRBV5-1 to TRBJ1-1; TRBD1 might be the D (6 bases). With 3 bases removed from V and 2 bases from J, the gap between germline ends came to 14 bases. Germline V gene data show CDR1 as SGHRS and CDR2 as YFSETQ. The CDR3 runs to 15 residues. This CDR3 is CASSSGGSENTEAFF. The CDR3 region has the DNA TGCGCCAGCAGCTCTGGGGGCAGCGAAAACACTGAAGCTTTCTTT.

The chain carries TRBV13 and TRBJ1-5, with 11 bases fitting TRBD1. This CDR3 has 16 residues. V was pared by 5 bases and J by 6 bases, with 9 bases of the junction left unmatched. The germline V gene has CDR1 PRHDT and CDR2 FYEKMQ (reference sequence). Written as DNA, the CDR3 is TGTGCCAGCAGCCCCATTCGGACAGGGGGCTGTCAGCCCCAGCATTTT. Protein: CASSPIRTGGCQPQHF.

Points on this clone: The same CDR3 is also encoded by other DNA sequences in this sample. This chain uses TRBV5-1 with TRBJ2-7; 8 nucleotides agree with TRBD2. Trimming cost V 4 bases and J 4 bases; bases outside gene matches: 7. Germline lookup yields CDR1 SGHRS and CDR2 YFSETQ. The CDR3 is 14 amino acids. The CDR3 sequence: CASSLVAGGYEQYF. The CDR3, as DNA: TGCGCCAGCAGCCTGGTGGCGGGAGGATACGAGCAGTACTTC.

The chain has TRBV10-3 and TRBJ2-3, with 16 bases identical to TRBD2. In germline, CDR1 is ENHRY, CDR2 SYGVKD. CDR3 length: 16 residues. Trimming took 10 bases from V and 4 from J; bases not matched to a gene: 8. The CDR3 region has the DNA TGTGCCACCGCCGGGACTAGCGGGGGGGCCGCAGATACGCAGTATTTT. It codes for CATAGTSGGAADTQYF.

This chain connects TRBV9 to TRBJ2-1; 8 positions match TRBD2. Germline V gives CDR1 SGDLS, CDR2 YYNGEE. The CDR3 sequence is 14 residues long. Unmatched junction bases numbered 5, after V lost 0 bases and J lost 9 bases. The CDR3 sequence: CASSVVGAGGEQFF. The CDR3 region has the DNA TGTGCCAGCAGCGTAGTGGGTGCGGGGGGTGAGCAGTTCTTC.

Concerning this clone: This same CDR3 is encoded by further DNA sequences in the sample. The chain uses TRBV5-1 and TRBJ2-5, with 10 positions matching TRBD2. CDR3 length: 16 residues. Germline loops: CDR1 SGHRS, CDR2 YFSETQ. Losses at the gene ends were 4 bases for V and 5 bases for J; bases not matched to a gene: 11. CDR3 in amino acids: CASSPGVAGGRETQYF. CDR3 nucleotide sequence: TGCGCCAGCAGCCCCGGGGTAGCGGGGGGTCGGGAGACCCAGTACTTC. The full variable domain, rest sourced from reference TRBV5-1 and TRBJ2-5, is KAGVTQTPRYLIKTRGQQVTLSCSPISGHRSVSWYQQTPGQGLQFLFEYFSETQRNKGNFPGRFSGRQFSNSRSEMNVSTLELGDSALYLCASSPGVAGGRETQYFGPGTRLLVL.

CDR3 amino acids: CASSYQTGTQYF. CDR3 coding DNA: TGTGCCAGCAGTTACCAGACCGGTACGCAGTATTTT. This rearrangement joins TRBV6-5 to TRBJ2-3, with D hard to call. The CDR3 has 12 residues. CDR1 and CDR2 from the germline V gene are MNHEY and SVGAGI. The ends were cut back, 2 bases at V and 8 bases at J, with 8 bases in the middle.

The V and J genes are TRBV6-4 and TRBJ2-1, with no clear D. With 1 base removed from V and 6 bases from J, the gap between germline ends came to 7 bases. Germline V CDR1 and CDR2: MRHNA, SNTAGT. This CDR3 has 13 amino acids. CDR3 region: CASSDFGRNEQFF. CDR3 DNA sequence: TGTGCCAGCAGTGACTTTGGACGCAATGAGCAGTTCTTC.